The table lists the clone carrying this T cell receptor (beta chain) with many counts. The antigen is unknown. This sample was taken from a study of CD8 T cells in ankylosing spondylitis. The study's findings and limits: Disease-linked clones, CD8+, were relatively rare in peripheral blood. Earlier literature documents some of the motif variants in reactive arthritis synovial fluid and blood. The authors reported significant enrichment of disease-linked clones in matched ankylosing spondylitis synovial fluid.

J was trimmed by 0 bases and V by 1 base; bases with no gene match: 9. The CDR3 loop spans 18 amino acids. Germline CDR1 reads SQVTM; CDR2 reads ANQGSEA. With molecular barcodes, quantitative 5'-RACE was used to make the TCR beta libraries. A single record per CDR3 protein comes from TCRdb applying MiXCR to the 5' RACE reads. There are 250,000 to 300,000 distinct CDR3 sequences in the sample; roughly 18% occur only once, and over 25% lies in the top ten. The sequencing sample was made of blood, either unsorted or a sorted T cell fraction (not recorded which). The clonotype originates from a male donor with ankylosing spondylitis or in good health (not recorded which). The rearrangement joins TRBV29-1 to TRBJ2-1; 10 nucleotides line up with TRBD2. CDR3 protein: CSVEGELAGRASYNEQFF. The CDR3 DNA reads TGCAGCGTTGAAGGAGAACTAGCGGGGCGAGCCTCCTACAATGAGCAGTTCTTC.